One and the same sample provided the 10 T cell receptor beta chains below, sequenced in a study of OX40 agonist ivuxolimab in advanced cancers. Repertoires were generated with immunoSEQ multiplex PCR, while TCRdb's copy carries only in-frame clones and drops some. The sample contains tens of thousands of clones, almost 90% of which appear only once. The sequenced sample was CD4+ or CD8+ T cells sorted from blood, obtained in a trial of the OX40 agonist ivuxolimab. The receptors were sampled from an adult with an advanced solid tumor such as melanoma, head and neck, liver or kidney cancer.

The chain uses TRBV7-9 and TRBJ2-5; D tentatively reads TRBD1 or TRBD2 (6 bases each). The germline V and J ends were trimmed by 2 bases and 5 bases, with 9 bases remaining between them. CDR1 and CDR2 from the germline V gene are SEHNR and FQNEAQ (reference sequence). The CDR3 covers 13 residues. The CDR3 loop is CASSLRGVETQYF. The DNA of the CDR3 is TGTGCCAGCAGCTTAAGGGGGGTGGAGACCCAGTACTTC.

The chain couples TRBV5-1 to TRBJ2-1; D unresolved. CDR1 and CDR2 from the germline V gene are SGHRS and YFSETQ. Trimming left V 1 base short and J 5 bases short, with 7 bases between. CDR3 size: 13 residues. CDR3 in amino acids: CASSLLRNNEQFF. CDR3 in DNA: TGCGCCAGCAGCTTGCTAAGAAACAATGAGCAGTTCTTC.

The V and J genes are TRBV21-1 and TRBJ2-3; the table's D call of TRBD2 was not tested on the DNA. TRBV21-1 is annotated as a pseudogene. The CDR3 runs to 17 residues. The CDR3 DNA is TGTGCCAGCACCCCTAGGGGGGAGGGCCTCGGCACAGATACGCAGTATTTT. Its protein is CASTPRGEGLGTDTQYF.

In this sample, this clone turned up once. The genes are TRBV7-3 and TRBJ2-3, with 9 bases fitting TRBD2. CDR1 is SGHTA, CDR2 FQGTGA, per germline. V shed 1 base and J 0 bases; nucleotides not matched to a gene: 17. This CDR3 region has 21 residues. The CDR3, as DNA: TGTGCCAGCAGCTTAAGGCCCCCGGGGCTAGCGGGGAGCACGAGCACAGATACGCAGTATTTT. Translation: CASSLRPPGLAGSTSTDTQYF. Based on the CDR3 plus reference TRBV7-3 and TRBJ2-3, the full variable domain is GAGVSQTPSNKVTEKGKYVELRCDPISGHTALYWYRQSLGQGPEFLIYFQGTGAADDSGLPNDRFFAVRPEGSVSTLKIQRTERGDSAVYLCASSLRPPGLAGSTSTDTQYFGPGTRLTVL.

The chain combines TRBV4-2 with TRBJ2-3, with no clear D. This CDR3 contains 13 residues. The germline gives CDR1 LGHNA, CDR2 YNFKEQ. Trimming pared 0 bases from V and 5 bases from J, leaving 6 bases between. The DNA for the CDR3 is TGTGCCAGCAGCCAAGATCGAAGAGATACGCAGTATTTT. Encoded protein: CASSQDRRDTQYF.

This clone was recorded only once. The chain recombines TRBV15 with TRBJ2-7; 9 nucleotides line up with TRBD2. CDR3 length: 16 amino acids. Unmatched junction bases numbered 6, after V lost 1 base and J lost 2 bases. Germline V gives CDR1 LNHNV, CDR2 YYDKDF (reference sequence). The CDR3 DNA reads as TGTGCCACCAGCAGAGTCAAGGGACTAGCCGCCTACGAGCAGTACTTC. Translating gives CATSRVKGLAAYEQYF.

This chain uses TRBV10-2 with TRBJ1-2; a weak D match, TRBD1 (6 bases). Germline CDR1 is WSHSY and CDR2 is SAAADI. Deletions cut 6 bases from V and 3 bases from J, with 11 bases between. The CDR3 runs to 13 residues. CDR3 nucleotides: TGCGCCAGCAGCCCCCCAGGGGACTATGGCTACACCTTC. Residues: CASSPPGDYGYTF.

This chain links TRBV11-1 with TRBJ2-3, with 7 positions matching TRBD2. Per the germline V gene, CDR1 is SGHAT and CDR2 is FQDESV (reference sequence). J lost 6 bases, V lost 4 bases, and 1 base had no gene match. The CDR3 runs 12 residues. The CDR3 DNA follows: TGTGCCAGCAGCTCCGGGGGGGATACGCAGTATTTT. This encodes CASSSGGDTQYF.

V is TRBV7-3 and J is TRBJ2-3; TRBD1 agrees at 9 bases. This CDR3 is built from 14 residues. V was pared by 5 bases and J by 4 bases, with 4 bases of the junction left unmatched. Germline-derived CDR1 and CDR2 are SGHTA and FQGTGA. CDR3 loop: CASSTRTGADTQYF. Written as DNA, the CDR3 is TGTGCCAGCAGCACCCGGACAGGGGCAGATACGCAGTATTTT.

The J gene is TRBJ2-3, the V gene TRBV7-6; TRBD2 matches at 9 bases. The trim removed 0 bases at V and 3 bases at J, leaving 13 bases unmatched. This CDR3 is built from 19 residues. Looked up from germline, CDR1 is SGHVS and CDR2 is FNYEAQ. CDR3 nucleotides: TGTGCCAGCAGCTTAGCGCGGTGGGTAGCGGGAGCAGAAACAGATACGCAGTATTTT. This codes for CASSLARWVAGAETDTQYF.